This is a list of T cell receptor beta chains from one sample in a study of blood T cell repertoires in COVID-19. The assay was immunoSEQ multiplex PCR, and TCRdb's table has in-frame clones only and misses some. The table has about 310,000 clones, around 90% seen once; the top ten hold about 5.2%. Sequencing was performed on PBMCs or T cells enriched from blood (not recorded which). The receptors derive from a man aged 55 to 69 who had recovered from COVID-19. The CDR3 runs from the conserved cysteine through the conserved F or W. The D gene is left open where the match is weak. Size values are once, few and many counts, or a class for expanded clones, and some rows have none.

CDR3 DNA: TGCGCCAGCAGCCAGGGACAGGCGACGATCCTTTATGGCTACACCTTC; CDR3 protein: CASSQGQATILYGYTF; clone size: -; CDR3 length: 16; D gene: TRBD1; J gene: TRBJ1-2; V gene: TRBV4-3
CDR3 DNA: TGTGCCAGCAGCGTGACAGTGAACTATGGCTACACCTTC; CDR3 protein: CASSVTVNYGYTF; clone size: -; CDR3 length: 13; D gene: -; J gene: TRBJ1-2; V gene: TRBV9
CDR3 DNA: TGTGCCACCAGCCTAGGCACAGGGGATCCCTCCTACGAGCAGTACTTC; CDR3 protein: CATSLGTGDPSYEQYF; clone size: -; CDR3 length: 16; D gene: TRBD1; J gene: TRBJ2-7; V gene: TRBV15
CDR3 DNA: TGTGCCAGCAGCTTAAATTGGCTAGCGGGAGAGCAGGGGGGATACGAGCAGTACTTC; CDR3 protein: CASSLNWLAGEQGGYEQYF; clone size: -; CDR3 length: 19; D gene: TRBD2; J gene: TRBJ2-7; V gene: TRBV7-3
CDR3 DNA: TGTGCCATCAGTGGATCCGGGACTAGCGGCCAGAGCTCCTACAATGAGCAGTTCTTC; CDR3 protein: CAISGSGTSGQSSYNEQFF; clone size: -; CDR3 length: 19; D gene: TRBD2; J gene: TRBJ2-1; V gene: TRBV10-3
CDR3 DNA: TGCAGCGTTCGACAGGGCTCCTCCTACGAGCAGTACTTC; CDR3 protein: CSVRQGSSYEQYF; clone size: -; CDR3 length: 13; D gene: TRBD1; J gene: TRBJ2-7; V gene: TRBV29-1
CDR3 DNA: TGTGCCTGGAGCAGAAAATTAAGTCCCCAGCAGTACTTC; CDR3 protein: CAWSRKLSPQQYF; clone size: once; CDR3 length: 13; D gene: -; J gene: TRBJ2-7; V gene: TRBV30
CDR3 DNA: TGTGCCAGCAGTTTATACGGGTACGAGCAGTACTTC; CDR3 protein: CASSLYGYEQYF; clone size: -; CDR3 length: 12; D gene: -; J gene: TRBJ2-7; V gene: TRBV28
CDR3 DNA: TGTGCCAGCTCACCAACCGGGACAATGAGTGGCTACACCTTC; CDR3 protein: CASSPTGTMSGYTF; clone size: few; CDR3 length: 14; D gene: -; J gene: TRBJ1-2; V gene: TRBV18
CDR3 DNA: TGTGCCACCAGTCCGACAGGGACCGGGGAGCTGTTTTTT; CDR3 protein: CATSPTGTGELFF; clone size: -; CDR3 length: 13; D gene: TRBD1; J gene: TRBJ2-2; V gene: TRBV24-1
CDR3 DNA: TGTGCCAGCAGTGCCCGGTTTAGCGGGAGTGCGACCGGGGAGCTGTTTTTT; CDR3 protein: CASSARFSGSATGELFF; clone size: -; CDR3 length: 17; D gene: TRBD2; J gene: TRBJ2-2; V gene: TRBV6-4
CDR3 DNA: TGCACCAGCAGCCCCAGACTTCCGGCGACCCAGTACTTC; CDR3 protein: CTSSPRLPATQYF; clone size: few; CDR3 length: 13; D gene: -; J gene: TRBJ2-5; V gene: TRBV1
CDR3 DNA: TGTGCCAGCAGAAGGGAGGGGGTAGGAAACACTGAAGCTTTCTTT; CDR3 protein: CASRREGVGNTEAFF; clone size: -; CDR3 length: 15; D gene: -; J gene: TRBJ1-1; V gene: TRBV6-5
CDR3 DNA: TGCAGTGCTAAAAGGGACTTTTTTCCGTTCTTC; CDR3 protein: CSAKRDFFPFF; clone size: -; CDR3 length: 11; D gene: -; J gene: TRBJ2-1; V gene: TRBV20-1
CDR3 DNA: TGTGCCAGCAGTTACTCCCTACAGGGGGGTAGTTCACCCCTCCACTTT; CDR3 protein: CASSYSLQGGSSPLHF; clone size: -; CDR3 length: 16; D gene: TRBD1; J gene: TRBJ1-6; V gene: TRBV6-5
CDR3 DNA: TGTGCCAGCTCACCACTATCGGGGGGTGAGTGGGAGACCCAGTACTTC; CDR3 protein: CASSPLSGGEWETQYF; clone size: -; CDR3 length: 16; D gene: TRBD2; J gene: TRBJ2-5; V gene: TRBV18
CDR3 DNA: TGTGCCAGCAGCGAAGGGACAGGGGGAAGGGAAAAACTGTTTTTT; CDR3 protein: CASSEGTGGREKLFF; clone size: -; CDR3 length: 15; D gene: TRBD1; J gene: TRBJ1-4; V gene: TRBV7-9
CDR3 DNA: TGCGCCAGCAGCCAACGACAGGGGGTCGGGTACGAGCAGTACTTC; CDR3 protein: CASSQRQGVGYEQYF; clone size: -; CDR3 length: 15; D gene: TRBD1; J gene: TRBJ2-7; V gene: TRBV4-3
CDR3 DNA: TGCGCCAGCAGCCTCAGGACAGTTGCAGACTCCAACAATGAGCAGTTCTTC; CDR3 protein: CASSLRTVADSNNEQFF; clone size: -; CDR3 length: 17; D gene: -; J gene: TRBJ2-1; V gene: TRBV5-1
CDR3 DNA: TGCGCCAGCAGCTCCCCAACGGGGGGTCGGGAGACCCAGTACTTC; CDR3 protein: CASSSPTGGRETQYF; clone size: -; CDR3 length: 15; D gene: TRBD2; J gene: TRBJ2-5; V gene: TRBV5-1
CDR3 DNA: TGTGCCAGCAGCAAAAGGGATAGGGCGCAGGGTCTGAAAGCTTTCTTT; CDR3 protein: CASSKRDRAQGLKAFF; clone size: -; CDR3 length: 16; D gene: -; J gene: TRBJ1-1; V gene: TRBV21-1
CDR3 DNA: TGTGCCAGCAGCCCTTGGACAGTGGTTGGAGAAAAACTGTTTTTT; CDR3 protein: CASSPWTVVGEKLFF; clone size: -; CDR3 length: 15; D gene: -; J gene: TRBJ1-4; V gene: TRBV3-1/TRBV3-2
CDR3 DNA: TGTGCCACCAGCTCCGCCAGAGGGAATAATTCACCCCTCCACTTT; CDR3 protein: CATSSARGNNSPLHF; clone size: -; CDR3 length: 15; D gene: -; J gene: TRBJ1-6; V gene: TRBV15
CDR3 DNA: TGTGCCAGTACCCGGTCCCCCACGACAGGAAATAGCAATCAGCCCCAGCATTTT; CDR3 protein: CASTRSPTTGNSNQPQHF; clone size: -; CDR3 length: 18; D gene: -; J gene: TRBJ1-5; V gene: TRBV19
CDR3 DNA: TGTGCCAGCAGCGTAGTGGGTAGCGGCAGCACAGATACGCAGTATTTT; CDR3 protein: CASSVVGSGSTDTQYF; clone size: once; CDR3 length: 16; D gene: -; J gene: TRBJ2-3; V gene: TRBV9